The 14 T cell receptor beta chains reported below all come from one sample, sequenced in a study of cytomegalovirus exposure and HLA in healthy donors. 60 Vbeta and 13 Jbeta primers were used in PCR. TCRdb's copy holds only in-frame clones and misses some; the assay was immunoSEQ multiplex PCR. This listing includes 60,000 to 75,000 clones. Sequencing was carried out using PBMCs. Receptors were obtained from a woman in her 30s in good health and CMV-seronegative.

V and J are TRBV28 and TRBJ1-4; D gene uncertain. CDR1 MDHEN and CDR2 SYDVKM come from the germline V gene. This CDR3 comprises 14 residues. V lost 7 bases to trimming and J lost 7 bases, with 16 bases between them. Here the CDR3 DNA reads TGTGCCAGCACGGCGGCGGGGTGGAGTGAAAAACTGTTTTTT. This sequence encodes CASTAAGWSEKLFF.

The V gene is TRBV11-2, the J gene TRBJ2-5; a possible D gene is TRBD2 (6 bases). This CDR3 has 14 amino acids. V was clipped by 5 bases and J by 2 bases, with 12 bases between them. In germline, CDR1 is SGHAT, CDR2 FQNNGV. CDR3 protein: CASSRDLAQETQYF. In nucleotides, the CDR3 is TGTGCCAGCAGCCGGGACTTGGCACAAGAGACCCAGTACTTC.

The CDR3 region is CASSLDRSFNEKLFF. CDR3 bases: TGCGCCAGCAGCTTGGACAGGTCGTTCAATGAAAAACTGTTTTTT. The J gene is TRBJ1-4, the V gene TRBV5-1; a possible D gene is TRBD1 (5 bases). The V and J ends lost 0 bases and 5 bases respectively, with 11 bases between them. Germline-derived CDR1 and CDR2 are SGHRS and YFSETQ. This CDR3 region has 15 residues.

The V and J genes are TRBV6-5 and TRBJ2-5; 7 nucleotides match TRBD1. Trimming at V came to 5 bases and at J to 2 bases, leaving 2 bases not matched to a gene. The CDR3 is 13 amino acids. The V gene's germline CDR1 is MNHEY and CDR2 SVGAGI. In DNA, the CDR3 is TGTGCCAGCAGTAGGGGGCCGCAAGAGACCCAGTACTTC. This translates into CASSRGPQETQYF.

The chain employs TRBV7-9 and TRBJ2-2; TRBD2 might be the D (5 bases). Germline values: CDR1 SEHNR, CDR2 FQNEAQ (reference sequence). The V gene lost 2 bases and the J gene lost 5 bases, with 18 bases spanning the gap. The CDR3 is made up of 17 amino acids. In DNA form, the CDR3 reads TGTGCCAGCAGCTTAACATTAGAGGGCAGGAGGACCGGGGAGCTGTTTTTT. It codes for CASSLTLEGRRTGELFF.

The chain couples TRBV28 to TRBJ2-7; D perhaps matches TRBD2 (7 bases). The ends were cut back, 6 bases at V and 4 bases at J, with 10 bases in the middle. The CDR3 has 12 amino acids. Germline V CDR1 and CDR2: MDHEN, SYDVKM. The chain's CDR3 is CASSGGPYEQYF. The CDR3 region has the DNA TGTGCCAGCAGCGGGGGGCCTTACGAGCAGTACTTC.

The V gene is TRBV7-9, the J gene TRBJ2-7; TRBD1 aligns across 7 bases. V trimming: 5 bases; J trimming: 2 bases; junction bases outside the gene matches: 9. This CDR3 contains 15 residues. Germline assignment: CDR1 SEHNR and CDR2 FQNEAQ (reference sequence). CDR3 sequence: CASSHRDRQAYEQYF. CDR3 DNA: TGTGCCAGCAGCCACCGGGACAGACAGGCCTACGAGCAGTACTTC.

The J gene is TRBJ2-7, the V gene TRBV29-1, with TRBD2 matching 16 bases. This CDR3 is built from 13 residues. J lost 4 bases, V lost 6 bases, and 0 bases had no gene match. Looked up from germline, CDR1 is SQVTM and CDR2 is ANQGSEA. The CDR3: CSVGLAGGYEQYF. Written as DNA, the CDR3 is TGCAGCGTGGGACTAGCGGGAGGGTACGAGCAGTACTTC.

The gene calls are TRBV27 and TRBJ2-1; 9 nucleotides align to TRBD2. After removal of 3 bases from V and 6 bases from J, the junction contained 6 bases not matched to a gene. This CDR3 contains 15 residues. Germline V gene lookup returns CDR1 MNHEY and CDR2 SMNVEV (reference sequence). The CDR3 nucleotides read TGTGCCAGCAGTTTGGGAATAGCGGGAGCCAATGAGCAGTTCTTC. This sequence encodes CASSLGIAGANEQFF.

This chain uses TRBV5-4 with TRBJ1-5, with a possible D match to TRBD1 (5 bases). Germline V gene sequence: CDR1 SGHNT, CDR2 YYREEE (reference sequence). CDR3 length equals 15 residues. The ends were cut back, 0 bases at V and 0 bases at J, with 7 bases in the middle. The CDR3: CASSLDTGSNQPQHF. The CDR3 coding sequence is TGTGCCAGCAGCTTGGATACAGGTAGCAATCAGCCCCAGCATTTT.

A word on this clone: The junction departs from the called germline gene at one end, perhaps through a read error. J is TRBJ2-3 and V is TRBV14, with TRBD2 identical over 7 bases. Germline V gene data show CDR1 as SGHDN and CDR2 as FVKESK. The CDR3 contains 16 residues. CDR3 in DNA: TGTGCCAGCAGCCAATGGACTAGAACTAGCACAGATAAGCAGTATTTT. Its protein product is CASSQWTRTSTDKQYF.

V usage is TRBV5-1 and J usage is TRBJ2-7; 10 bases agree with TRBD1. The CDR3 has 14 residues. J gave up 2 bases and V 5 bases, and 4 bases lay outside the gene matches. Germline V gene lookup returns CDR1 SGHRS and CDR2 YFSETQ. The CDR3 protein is CASRRGTGAYEQYF. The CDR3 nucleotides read TGCGCCAGCAGGCGGGGGACAGGGGCCTACGAGCAGTACTTC.

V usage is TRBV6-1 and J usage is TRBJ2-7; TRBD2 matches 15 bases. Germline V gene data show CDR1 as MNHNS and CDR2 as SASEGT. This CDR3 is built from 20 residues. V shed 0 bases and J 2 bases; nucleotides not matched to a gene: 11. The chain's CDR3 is CASSEALVGLAGGPPYEQYF. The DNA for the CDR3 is TGTGCCAGCAGTGAAGCGCTTGTGGGACTAGCGGGGGGACCTCCCTACGAGCAGTACTTC.

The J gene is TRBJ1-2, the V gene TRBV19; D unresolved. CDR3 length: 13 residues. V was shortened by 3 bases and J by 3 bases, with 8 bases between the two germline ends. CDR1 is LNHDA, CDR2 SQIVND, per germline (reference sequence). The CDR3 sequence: CASSIWADYGYTF. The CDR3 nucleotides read TGTGCCAGTAGTATCTGGGCAGACTATGGCTACACCTTC. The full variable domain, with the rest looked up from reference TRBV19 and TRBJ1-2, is DGGITQSPKYLFRKEGQNVTLSCEQNLNHDAMYWYRQDPGQGLRLIYYSQIVNDFQKGDIAEGYSVSREKKESFPLTVTSAQKNPTAFYLCASSIWADYGYTFGSGTRLTVV.